Listed here are 22 T cell receptor beta chains from one sample, sequenced in a study of shared clonotypes between healthy human individuals. This table comes from immunoSEQ multiplex PCR, and its TCRdb copy is limited to in-frame clones, with some not included. Of 600,000 to 750,000 clones in the sample, approximately 75% were seen once. Source material: memory CD4+ T cells sorted from blood. Noted subset: CD45RA-negative fraction. The receptors were sampled from a woman aged 25 to 39 in good health.

Only a few counts were recorded for this clone. Distinct nucleotide sequences in the sample also encode this CDR3. V and J are TRBV28 and TRBJ2-6, with D unresolved. From germline, CDR1 is MDHEN and CDR2 SYDVKM. There are 15 residues in the CDR3. V lost 5 bases and J lost 0, with 8 bases in between. CDR3 in amino acids: CASSSPSSGANVLTF. The CDR3 nucleotides are TGTGCCAGCAGTAGCCCGAGCTCTGGGGCCAACGTCCTGACTTTC.

In DNA, the CDR3 is TGTGCTAGTGAGGGACTAGCGGGAGGCAAACAGTTCTTC. This codes for CASEGLAGGKQFF. The chain has TRBV12-5 and TRBJ2-1, with 15 bases identical to TRBD2. Germline CDR1 is LGHNT and CDR2 is FRNRAP. V dropped 7 bases and J dropped 13; count of bases not matched to a gene: 5. CDR3 size: 13 residues.

Turning to this clone: The identical CDR3 is also encoded by other nucleotide sequences in the sample. V and J are TRBV5-1 and TRBJ2-6; D is uncertain. Trimming pared 0 bases from V and 1 base from J, leaving 5 bases between. CDR3 length equals 15 residues. From germline, CDR1 is SGHRS and CDR2 YFSETQ. Here the CDR3 reads CASSLAVSGANVLTF. The CDR3 DNA is TGCGCCAGCAGCTTGGCAGTTTCTGGGGCCAACGTCCTGACTTTC.

This clone showed up just a few times. The V call is TRBV30, the J call TRBJ2-7; D not resolved. There are 13 residues in the CDR3. Germline CDR1 is GTSNPN and CDR2 is SVGIG (reference sequence). V lost 3 bases and J 3 bases, leaving 12 bases between the germline ends. DNA of the CDR3: TGTGCCTGGAGGGAAGGGTTGGGCTACGAGCAGTACTTC. This encodes CAWREGLGYEQYF.

Judged by abundance, this clone is medium-sized. The chain uses TRBV7-8 and TRBJ2-1, with TRBD2 matching over 9 bases. The germline V gene encodes CDR1 SGHVS and CDR2 FQNEAQ. The V and J ends lost 4 bases and 9 bases, in that order; junction bases with no gene match: 13. The CDR3 has 16 residues. CDR3 loop: CASSSPSGNLYGEQFF. CDR3 DNA: TGTGCCAGCAGCTCCCCTAGCGGGAACCTCTACGGTGAGCAGTTCTTC.

This sequence joins TRBV19 and TRBJ2-5, with 7 bases identical to TRBD2. The germline V gene has CDR1 LNHDA and CDR2 SQIVND (reference sequence). There are 21 residues in the CDR3. V gave up 3 bases and J gave up 2 bases; unmatched junction bases: 24. The CDR3 nucleotides read TGTGCCAGTAGTATGTGGGTCACAAGCTCCGGGACGGGGACTAAGCAAGAGACCCAGTACTTC. Encoded protein: CASSMWVTSSGTGTKQETQYF.

The V gene is TRBV18, the J gene TRBJ2-7; maybe TRBD2 (6 bases). V gave up 5 bases and J gave up 5 bases, with 13 bases separating them. CDR3 length: 13 amino acids. Germline CDR1 is KGHSH and CDR2 is LQKENI. The CDR3 DNA is TGTGCCAGCTCAGCAGGGACTTCTGACGAGCAGTACTTC. This encodes CASSAGTSDEQYF.

This clone was counted between two and nine times. The chain employs TRBV5-1 and TRBJ2-5; D perhaps matches TRBD2 (6 bases). The V gene lost 0 bases and the J gene lost 4 bases, with 10 bases spanning the gap. The CDR3 spans 14 residues. Germline loops: CDR1 SGHRS, CDR2 YFSETQ. This chain's CDR3 is CASSLGGLTETQYF. In nucleotides, the CDR3 is TGCGCCAGCAGCTTGGGTGGACTAACAGAGACCCAGTACTTC.

This clone appeared many times. The V and J genes are TRBV5-1 and TRBJ2-7; TRBD1 matches at 12 bases. V shed 2 bases, J shed 4 bases, and the junction held 4 bases outside the gene matches. This CDR3 is 15 amino acids long. Germline V lookup: CDR1 SGHRS, CDR2 YFSETQ. The CDR3 nucleotides read TGCGCCAGCAGCTTAACGGGACAGGGGGCTTACGAGCAGTACTTC. It codes for CASSLTGQGAYEQYF.

The chain carries TRBV7-3 and TRBJ1-3; no firm D call. The germline CDR1 and CDR2 sequences are SGHTA and FQGTGA. The V end was cut by 3 bases, the J end by 0 bases, with 15 bases between. The CDR3 sequence is 17 residues long. CDR3 loop: CASSFEPSGISGNTIYF. For the CDR3, the DNA is TGTGCCAGCAGCTTCGAACCCTCCGGGATCTCTGGAAACACCATATATTTT.

The chain is built from TRBV27 and TRBJ2-1, with unresolved D. CDR1 MNHEY and CDR2 SMNVEV come from the germline V gene (reference sequence). V gave up 4 bases and J gave up 7 bases, with 14 bases separating them. The CDR3 runs 14 residues. In nucleotides, the CDR3 is TGTGCCAGCAGTTCCCGCAGTCTGACAAATGAGCAGTTCTTC. Residues: CASSSRSLTNEQFF.

V gene TRBV11-2 combines with J gene TRBJ2-2, with unresolved D. CDR3 size: 14 residues. The V and J ends lost 2 bases and 2 bases respectively, with 6 bases between them. Germline CDR1 reads SGHAT; CDR2 reads FQNNGV. CDR3 residues: CASSLSRNTGELFF. Written as DNA, the CDR3 is TGTGCCAGCAGCTTATCCCGAAACACCGGGGAGCTGTTTTTT.

As concerns this clone: The same CDR3 is also encoded by other DNA sequences in this sample. The V and J genes are TRBV5-1 and TRBJ2-5; D gene ambiguous. The CDR3 loop spans 13 amino acids. Germline V gives CDR1 SGHRS, CDR2 YFSETQ. Trimming removed 0 bases at V and 2 bases at J, with 5 bases between. DNA of the CDR3: TGCGCCAGCAGCTTGGACAGTCAAGAGACCCAGTACTTC. Its protein product is CASSLDSQETQYF.

The chain recombines TRBV19 with TRBJ2-1; weak D call: TRBD2 (6 bases). This CDR3 contains 18 residues. The V gene's germline CDR1 is LNHDA and CDR2 SQIVND (reference sequence). V was shortened by 3 bases and J by 9 bases, with 27 bases between the two germline ends. The CDR3 coding sequence is TGTGCCAGTAGTATTTGGGGGGTGACCGGCCCATCCGACAGTGAGCAGTTCTTC. Translating it yields CASSIWGVTGPSDSEQFF.

This clone was seen just once. The CDR3 protein is CASSWTPGRGLTGNTIYF. The CDR3 DNA follows: TGTGCCAGCAGCTGGACACCGGGCAGGGGGTTAACTGGAAACACCATATATTTT. The rearrangement joins TRBV13 to TRBJ1-3, with 7 bases matching TRBD1. The CDR3 sequence is 18 residues long. Germline CDR1 is PRHDT and CDR2 is FYEKMQ (reference sequence). Unmatched junction bases numbered 14, after V lost 4 bases and J lost 2 bases.

As to this clone: The limits of the CDR3 on the DNA are not certain, so only TCRdb's listed CDR3 is given. The V and J genes are TRBV19 and TRBJ2-7. Germline lookup yields CDR1 LNHDA and CDR2 SQIVND (reference sequence). With termini counted, the CDR3 has 12 amino acids. Here the CDR3 reads CASSTSGWEQYF.

This chain uses TRBV2 with TRBJ2-3; perhaps TRBD1 as D (5 bases). Deletions cut 8 bases from V and 7 bases from J, with 10 bases between. Germline CDR1 is SNHLY and CDR2 is FYNNEI. The CDR3 has 11 residues. CDR3 protein: CASAGQNTQYF. CDR3 sequence (DNA): TGTGCCAGCGCCGGACAAAATACGCAGTATTTT.

The chain couples TRBV7-9 to TRBJ1-1; TRBD1 is a possible D gene (5 bases). Deletions cut 5 bases from V and 5 bases from J, with 12 bases between. Germline assignment: CDR1 SEHNR and CDR2 FQNEAQ (reference sequence). The CDR3 totals 13 residues. As DNA, the CDR3 is TGTGCCAGCAGCCAAGGTTGGGGGACTGAAGCTTTCTTT. This translates into CASSQGWGTEAFF.

CDR3 DNA sequence: TGTGCCAGCAGGGGAGAGGCAGATACGCAGTATTTT. Amino acid sequence: CASRGEADTQYF. The rearrangement joins TRBV7-3 to TRBJ2-3, with D perhaps TRBD2 (5 bases). CDR1 and CDR2 from the germline V gene are SGHTA and FQGTGA. V was pared by 6 bases and J by 4 bases, with 8 bases between. This CDR3 has 12 amino acids.

CDR3 coding DNA: TGTGCCAGCAGTGAAGGTACAGGAGCCGAGACCCAGTACTTC. Residues: CASSEGTGAETQYF. V usage is TRBV25-1 and J usage is TRBJ2-5; maybe TRBD1 (5 bases). The V gene lost 2 bases and the J gene lost 5 bases, with 12 bases spanning the gap. The CDR3 runs 14 residues. In germline, CDR1 is MGHDK, CDR2 SYGVNS.

As DNA, the CDR3 is TGTGCCAGCAGCTTAGAAGGACCACGCTCTGGAAACACCATATATTTT. It specifies CASSLEGPRSGNTIYF. This chain links TRBV7-6 with TRBJ1-3; D unclear. With 1 base removed from V and 0 bases from J, the gap between germline ends came to 10 bases. This CDR3 is 16 amino acids long. The germline gives CDR1 SGHVS, CDR2 FNYEAQ.

This chain links TRBV2 with TRBJ2-7, with D possibly matching TRBD1 (5 bases). Per the germline V gene, CDR1 is SNHLY and CDR2 is FYNNEI. The CDR3 has 15 amino acids. With 4 bases removed from V and 2 bases from J, the gap between germline ends came to 15 bases. CDR3 protein: CASSGGANPAYEQYF. CDR3 DNA sequence: TGTGCCAGCAGTGGTGGGGCCAACCCCGCCTACGAGCAGTACTTC. Complete variable domain (other parts from reference TRBV2 and TRBJ2-7): EPEVTQTPSHQVTQMGQEVILRCVPISNHLYFYWYRQILGQKVEFLVSFYNNEISEKSEIFDDQFSVERPDGSNFTLKIRSTKLEDSAMYFCASSGGANPAYEQYFGPGTRLTVT.